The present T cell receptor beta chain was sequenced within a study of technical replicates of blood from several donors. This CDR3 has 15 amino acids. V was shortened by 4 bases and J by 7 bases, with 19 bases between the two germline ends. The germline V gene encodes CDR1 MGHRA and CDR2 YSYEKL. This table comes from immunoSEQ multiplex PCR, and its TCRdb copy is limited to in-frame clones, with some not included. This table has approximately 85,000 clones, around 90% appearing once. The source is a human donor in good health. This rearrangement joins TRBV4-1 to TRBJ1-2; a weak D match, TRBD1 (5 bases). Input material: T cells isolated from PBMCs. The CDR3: CASSPEDSVGGGYTF. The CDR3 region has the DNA TGCGCCAGCAGCCCAGAAGACAGTGTCGGGGGTGGCTACACCTTC.